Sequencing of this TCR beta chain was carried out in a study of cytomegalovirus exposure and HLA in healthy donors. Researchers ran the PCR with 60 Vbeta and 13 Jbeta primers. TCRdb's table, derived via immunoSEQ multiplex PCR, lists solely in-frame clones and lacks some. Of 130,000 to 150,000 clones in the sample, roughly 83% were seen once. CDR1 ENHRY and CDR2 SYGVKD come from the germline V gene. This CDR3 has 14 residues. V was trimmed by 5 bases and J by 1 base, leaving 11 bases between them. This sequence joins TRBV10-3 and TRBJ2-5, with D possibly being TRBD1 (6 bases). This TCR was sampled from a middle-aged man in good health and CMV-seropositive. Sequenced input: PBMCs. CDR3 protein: CAISSSGAQETQYF. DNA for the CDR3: TGTGCCATCAGTTCATCAGGGGCCCAAGAGACCCAGTACTTC.